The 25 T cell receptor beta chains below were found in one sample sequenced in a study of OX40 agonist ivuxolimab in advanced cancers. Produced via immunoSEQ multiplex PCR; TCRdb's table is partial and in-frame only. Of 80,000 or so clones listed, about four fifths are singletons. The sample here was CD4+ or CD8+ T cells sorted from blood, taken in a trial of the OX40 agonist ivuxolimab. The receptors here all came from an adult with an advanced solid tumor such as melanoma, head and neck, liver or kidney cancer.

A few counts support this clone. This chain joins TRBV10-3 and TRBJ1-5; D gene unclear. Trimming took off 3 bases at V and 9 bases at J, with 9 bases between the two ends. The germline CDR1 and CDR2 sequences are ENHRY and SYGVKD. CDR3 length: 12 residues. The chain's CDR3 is CAISEPSMPQHF. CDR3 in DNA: TGTGCCATCAGTGAACCCTCCATGCCCCAGCATTTT.

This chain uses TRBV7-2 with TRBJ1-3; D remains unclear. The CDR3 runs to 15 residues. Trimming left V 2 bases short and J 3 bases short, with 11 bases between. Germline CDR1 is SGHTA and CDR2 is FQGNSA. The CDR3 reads CASSLRPRDGNTIYF. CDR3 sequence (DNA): TGTGCCAGCAGCTTACGTCCGCGGGATGGAAACACCATATATTTT.

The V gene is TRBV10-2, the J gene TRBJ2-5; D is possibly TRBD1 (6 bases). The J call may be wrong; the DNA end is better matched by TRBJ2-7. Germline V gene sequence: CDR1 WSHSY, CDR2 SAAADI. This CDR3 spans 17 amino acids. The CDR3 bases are TGCGCCAGCAGTGAGCTCAAGGACAGCCCTAACTCCTACGAGCAGTACTTC. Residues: CASSELKDSPNSYEQYF.

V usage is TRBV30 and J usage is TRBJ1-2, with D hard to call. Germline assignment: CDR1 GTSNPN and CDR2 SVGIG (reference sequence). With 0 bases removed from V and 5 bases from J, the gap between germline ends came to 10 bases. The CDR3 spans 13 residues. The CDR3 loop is CAWSVSFGYGYTF. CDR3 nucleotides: TGTGCCTGGAGTGTCAGCTTCGGATATGGCTACACCTTC.

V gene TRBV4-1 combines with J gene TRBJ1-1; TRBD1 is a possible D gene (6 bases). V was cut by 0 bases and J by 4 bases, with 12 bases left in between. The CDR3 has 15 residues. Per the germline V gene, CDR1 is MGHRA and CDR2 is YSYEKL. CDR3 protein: CASSQEQRGRTEAFF. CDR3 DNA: TGCGCCAGCAGCCAAGAGCAACGGGGGCGCACTGAAGCTTTCTTT.

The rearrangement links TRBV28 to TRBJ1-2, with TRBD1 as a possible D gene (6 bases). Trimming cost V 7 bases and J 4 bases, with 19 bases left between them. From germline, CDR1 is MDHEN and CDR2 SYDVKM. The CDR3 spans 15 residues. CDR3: CASIPSGGAGYGYTF. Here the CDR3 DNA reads TGTGCCAGCATTCCCTCCGGGGGCGCCGGCTATGGCTACACCTTC.

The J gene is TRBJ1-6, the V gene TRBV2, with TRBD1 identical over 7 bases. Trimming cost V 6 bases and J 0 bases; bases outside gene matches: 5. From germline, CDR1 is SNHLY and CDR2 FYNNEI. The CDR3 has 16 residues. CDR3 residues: CASRTGLSSYNSPLHF. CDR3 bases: TGTGCCAGCAGGACAGGGCTTAGCTCCTATAATTCACCCCTCCACTTT.

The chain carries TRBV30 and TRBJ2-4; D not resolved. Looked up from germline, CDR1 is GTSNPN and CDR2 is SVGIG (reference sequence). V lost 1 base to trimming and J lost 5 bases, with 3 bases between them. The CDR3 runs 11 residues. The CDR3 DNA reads TGTGCCTGGAGTGGCCAAAACATTCAGTACTTC. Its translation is CAWSGQNIQYF. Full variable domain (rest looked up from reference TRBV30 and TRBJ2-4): SQTIHQWPATLVQPVGSPLSLECTVEGTSNPNLYWYRQAAGRGLQLLFYSVGIGQISSEVPQNLSASRPQDRQFILSSKKLLLSDSGFYLCAWSGQNIQYFGAGTRLSVL.

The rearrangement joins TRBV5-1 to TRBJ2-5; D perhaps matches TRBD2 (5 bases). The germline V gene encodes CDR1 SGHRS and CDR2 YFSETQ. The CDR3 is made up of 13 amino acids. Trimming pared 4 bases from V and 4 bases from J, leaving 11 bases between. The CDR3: CASSTQGGETQYF. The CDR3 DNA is TGCGCCAGCAGCACCCAAGGAGGAGAGACCCAGTACTTC.

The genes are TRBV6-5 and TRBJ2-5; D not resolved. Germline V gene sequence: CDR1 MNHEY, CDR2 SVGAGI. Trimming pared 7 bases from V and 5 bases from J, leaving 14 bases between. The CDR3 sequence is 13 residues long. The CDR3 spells CASISKHGETQYF. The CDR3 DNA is TGTGCCAGCATAAGTAAACACGGGGAGACCCAGTACTTC.

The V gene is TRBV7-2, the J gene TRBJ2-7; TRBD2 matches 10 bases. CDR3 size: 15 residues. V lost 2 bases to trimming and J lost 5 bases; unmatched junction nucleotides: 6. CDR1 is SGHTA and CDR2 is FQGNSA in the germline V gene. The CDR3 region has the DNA TGTGCCAGCAGCTTACTAGCGGGGGATCATAACGAGCAGTACTTC. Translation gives CASSLLAGDHNEQYF.

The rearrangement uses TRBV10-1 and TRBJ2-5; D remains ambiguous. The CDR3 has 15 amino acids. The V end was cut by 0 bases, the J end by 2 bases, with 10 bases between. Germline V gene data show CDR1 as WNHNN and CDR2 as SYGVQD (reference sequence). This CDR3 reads CASSESWEAQETQYF. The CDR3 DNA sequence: TGCGCCAGCAGTGAGTCTTGGGAAGCTCAAGAGACCCAGTACTTC.

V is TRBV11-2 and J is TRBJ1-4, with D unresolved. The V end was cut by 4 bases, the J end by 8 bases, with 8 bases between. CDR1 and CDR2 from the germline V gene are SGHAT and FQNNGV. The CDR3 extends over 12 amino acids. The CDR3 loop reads CASSSLQEKLFF. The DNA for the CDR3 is TGTGCCAGCAGCTCCCTACAAGAAAAACTGTTTTTT.

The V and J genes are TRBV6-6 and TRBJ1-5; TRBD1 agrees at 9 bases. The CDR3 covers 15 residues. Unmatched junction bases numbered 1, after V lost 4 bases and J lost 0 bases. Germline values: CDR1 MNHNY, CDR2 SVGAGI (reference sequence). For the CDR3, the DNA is TGTGCCAGCAGTTGGACAGGGGATAGCAATCAGCCCCAGCATTTT. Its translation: CASSWTGDSNQPQHF.

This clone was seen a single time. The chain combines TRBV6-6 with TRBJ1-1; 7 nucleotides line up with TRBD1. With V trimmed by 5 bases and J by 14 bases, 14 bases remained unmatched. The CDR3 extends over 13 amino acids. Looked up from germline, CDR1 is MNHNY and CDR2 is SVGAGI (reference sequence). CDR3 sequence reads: CASSIGQDPVRFF. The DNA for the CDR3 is TGTGCCAGCAGTATAGGACAGGACCCCGTGCGGTTCTTT.

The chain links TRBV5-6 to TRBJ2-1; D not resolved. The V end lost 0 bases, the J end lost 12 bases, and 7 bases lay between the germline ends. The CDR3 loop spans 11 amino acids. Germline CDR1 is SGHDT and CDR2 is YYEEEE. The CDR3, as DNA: TGTGCCAGCAGCTTGGGGGTTCTGCAGTTCTTC. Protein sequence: CASSLGVLQFF.

The CDR3, as DNA: TGTGCCAGCAGCTTATACAGGAACACCGGGGAGCTGTTTTTT. Its translation is CASSLYRNTGELFF. The chain couples TRBV11-3 to TRBJ2-2; no firm D call. The V end lost 2 bases, the J end lost 1 base, and 5 bases lay between the germline ends. Germline CDR1 and CDR2: SGHNT and YENEEA. The CDR3 runs to 14 residues.

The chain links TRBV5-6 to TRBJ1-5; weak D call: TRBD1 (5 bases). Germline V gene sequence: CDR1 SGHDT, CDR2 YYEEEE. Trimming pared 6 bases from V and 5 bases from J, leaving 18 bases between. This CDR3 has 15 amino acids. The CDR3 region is CASNKRGGKDQPQHF. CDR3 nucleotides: TGTGCCAGCAACAAAAGGGGAGGGAAGGATCAGCCCCAGCATTTT.

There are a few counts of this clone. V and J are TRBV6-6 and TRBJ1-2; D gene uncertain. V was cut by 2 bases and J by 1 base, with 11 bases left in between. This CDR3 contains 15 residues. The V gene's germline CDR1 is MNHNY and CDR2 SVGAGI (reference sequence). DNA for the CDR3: TGTGCCAGCAGTTACGGTGAAGCCCTTAACTATGGCTACACCTTC. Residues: CASSYGEALNYGYTF.

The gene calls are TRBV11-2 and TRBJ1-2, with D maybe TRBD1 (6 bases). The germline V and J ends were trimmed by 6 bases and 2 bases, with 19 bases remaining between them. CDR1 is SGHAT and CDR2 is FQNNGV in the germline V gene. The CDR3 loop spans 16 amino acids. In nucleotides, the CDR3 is TGTGCCAGCAGGGACTTATGGACAGAGGGAAACTATGGCTACACCTTC. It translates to CASRDLWTEGNYGYTF.

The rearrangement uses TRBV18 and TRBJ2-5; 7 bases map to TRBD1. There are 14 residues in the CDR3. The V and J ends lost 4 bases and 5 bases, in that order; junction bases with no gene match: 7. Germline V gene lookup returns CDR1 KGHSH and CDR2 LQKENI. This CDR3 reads CASSQRQGRETQYF. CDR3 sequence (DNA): TGTGCCAGCTCACAGCGACAGGGCCGGGAGACCCAGTACTTC.

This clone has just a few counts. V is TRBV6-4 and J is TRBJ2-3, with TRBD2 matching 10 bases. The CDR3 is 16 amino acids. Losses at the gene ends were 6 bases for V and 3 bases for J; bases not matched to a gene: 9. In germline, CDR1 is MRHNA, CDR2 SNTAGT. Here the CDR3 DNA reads TGTGCCAGCAGGCTCAATAGCGGGAGGACTACAGATACGCAGTATTTT. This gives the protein CASRLNSGRTTDTQYF.

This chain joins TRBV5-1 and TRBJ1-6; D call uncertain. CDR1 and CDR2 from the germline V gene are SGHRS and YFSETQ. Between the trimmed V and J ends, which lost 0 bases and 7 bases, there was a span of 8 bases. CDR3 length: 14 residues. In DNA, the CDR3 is TGCGCCAGCAGCTTGGGTCAGCTAAATTCACCCCTCCACTTT. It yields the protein CASSLGQLNSPLHF.

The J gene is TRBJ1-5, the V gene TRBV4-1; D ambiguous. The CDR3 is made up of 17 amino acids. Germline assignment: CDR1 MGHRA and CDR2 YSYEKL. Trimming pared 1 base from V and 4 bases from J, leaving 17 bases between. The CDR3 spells CASSQVSGSRANQPQHF. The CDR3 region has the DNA TGCGCCAGCAGCCAAGTGTCCGGCTCCCGAGCAAATCAGCCCCAGCATTTT.

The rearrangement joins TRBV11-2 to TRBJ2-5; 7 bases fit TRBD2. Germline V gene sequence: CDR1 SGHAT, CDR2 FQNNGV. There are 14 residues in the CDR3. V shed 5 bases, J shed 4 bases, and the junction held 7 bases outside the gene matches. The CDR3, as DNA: TGTGCCAGCAGCCCATCTAGCGGAGGAGAGACCCAGTACTTC. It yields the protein CASSPSSGGETQYF. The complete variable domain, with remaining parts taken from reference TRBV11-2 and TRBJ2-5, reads EAGVAQSPRYKIIEKRQSVAFWCNPISGHATLYWYQQILGQGPKLLIQFQNNGVVDDSQLPKDRFSAERLKGVDSTLKIQPAKLEDSAVYLCASSPSSGGETQYFGPGTRLLVL.